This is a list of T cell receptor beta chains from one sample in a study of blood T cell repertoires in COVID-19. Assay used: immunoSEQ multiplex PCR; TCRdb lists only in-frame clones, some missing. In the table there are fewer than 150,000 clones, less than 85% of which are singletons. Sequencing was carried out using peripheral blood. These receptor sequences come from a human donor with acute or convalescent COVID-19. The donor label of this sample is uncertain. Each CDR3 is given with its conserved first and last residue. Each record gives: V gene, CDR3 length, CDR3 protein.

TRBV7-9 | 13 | CASSLYGNSPLHF
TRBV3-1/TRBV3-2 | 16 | CASSQGPSGQYYGYTF
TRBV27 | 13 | CASAQGISRGYTF
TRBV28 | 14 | CASKTQYSYNEQFF
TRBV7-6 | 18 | CASSLTPASLGRADTQYF
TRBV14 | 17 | CASSQLLGQGANNEQFF
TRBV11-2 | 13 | CASSPRQGGKLFF
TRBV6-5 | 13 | CASSQPTGYGYTF
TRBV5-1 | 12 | CASSPYRDEQYF
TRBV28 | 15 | CASTTDRTTRKTQYF
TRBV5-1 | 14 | CASSAGSEGYGYTF
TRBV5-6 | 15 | CASSNRDRGPYGYTF
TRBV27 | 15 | CASSFLGRDQETQYF
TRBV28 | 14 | CASSGGTGLYEQYF
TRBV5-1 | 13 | CASSPGSRNTIYF
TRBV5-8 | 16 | CASSLAVSSGANVLTF
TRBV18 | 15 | CASPPSGVSTDTQYF
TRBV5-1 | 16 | CASSQRTPEGKYEQYF
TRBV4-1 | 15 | CASSQESGAGREQYF
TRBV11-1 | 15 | CASSFLSGSENTIYF
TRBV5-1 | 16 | CASSLGVGRRQETQYF
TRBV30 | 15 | CAWSVPRGRGYGYTF
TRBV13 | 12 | CASSPGGYTQYF
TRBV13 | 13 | CASSLDTNTEAFF
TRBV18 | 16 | CASSALAGGAQETQYF
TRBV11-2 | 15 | CASSPSRIAKNIQYF